The T cell receptor (beta chain) described here comes from a study of shared clonotypes between healthy human individuals. Study conclusions and caveats: Against clonotypes common to all four donors, non-shared ones had lower generation probabilities.

Samples underwent the assay at deep level. Evenly divided among several immunoSEQ plates was the genomic DNA of each subset. In the original processing: Quality scores were absent from the junction-only immunoSEQ sequences, so filtering differed. Generated by immunoSEQ multiplex PCR, the TCRdb table keeps only in-frame clones and is missing some. Clonal size and the V and J genes are those of that table, whereas D and trimming came from the DNA. The sample includes some 1 million clones, about three quarters of them seen just once. CDR3 length: 13 residues. Germline V lookup: CDR1 MNHEY, CDR2 SVGAGI. The V gene end was trimmed by 7 bases and the J gene end by 4 bases; junction bases not matched to a gene: 4. On this clone: What it binds is unknown.

This chain joins TRBV6-5 and TRBJ1-2; TRBD1 aligns across 9 bases. The specimen sequenced was memory CD4+ T cells sorted from blood. Indicated subset: CD45RA-negative fraction. This TCR was sampled from a man aged 18 to 30 in good health. CDR3 sequence reads: CASTKGQGYGYTF. CDR3 sequence (DNA): TGTGCCAGCACTAAGGGACAGGGCTATGGCTACACCTTC.